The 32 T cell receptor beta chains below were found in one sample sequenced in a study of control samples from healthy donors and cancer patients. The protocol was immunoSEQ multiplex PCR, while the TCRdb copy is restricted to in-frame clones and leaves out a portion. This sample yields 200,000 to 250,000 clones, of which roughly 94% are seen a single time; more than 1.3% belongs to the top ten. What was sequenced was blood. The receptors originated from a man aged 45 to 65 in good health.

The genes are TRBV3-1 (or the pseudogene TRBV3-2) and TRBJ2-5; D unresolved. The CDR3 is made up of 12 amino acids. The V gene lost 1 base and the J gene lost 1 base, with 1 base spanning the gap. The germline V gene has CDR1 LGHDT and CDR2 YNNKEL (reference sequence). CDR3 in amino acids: CASSQVQETQYF. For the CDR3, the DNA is TGTGCCAGCAGCCAAGTCCAAGAGACCCAGTACTTC.

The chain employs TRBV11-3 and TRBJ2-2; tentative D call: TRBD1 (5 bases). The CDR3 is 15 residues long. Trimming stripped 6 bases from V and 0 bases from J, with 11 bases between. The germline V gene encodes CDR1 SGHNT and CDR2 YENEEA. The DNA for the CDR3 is TGTGCCAGCAGTCCTCAGGGAACGAACACCGGGGAGCTGTTTTTT. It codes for CASSPQGTNTGELFF.

Here the CDR3 reads CASSPRSMDQPQHF. DNA for the CDR3: TGTGCCAGCAGCCCTCGGAGTATGGATCAGCCCCAGCATTTT. This chain connects TRBV3-1 (or the pseudogene TRBV3-2) to TRBJ1-5; D is unresolved. V was cut by 4 bases and J by 5 bases, with 12 bases left in between. Germline loops: CDR1 LGHDT, CDR2 YNNKEL (reference sequence). The CDR3 length is 14 residues.

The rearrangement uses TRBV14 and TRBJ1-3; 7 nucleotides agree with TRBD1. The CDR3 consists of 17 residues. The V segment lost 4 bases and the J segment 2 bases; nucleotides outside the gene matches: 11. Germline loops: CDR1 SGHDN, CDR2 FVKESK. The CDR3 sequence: CASSRNRGLGPGNTIYF. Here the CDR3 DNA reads TGTGCCAGCAGCCGGAACAGGGGATTAGGTCCTGGAAACACCATATATTTT.

Here the CDR3 reads CASSSRQLEQFF. The CDR3 bases are TGTGCCAGCAGCTCCAGACAGCTCGAGCAGTTCTTC. The chain is built from TRBV5-6 and TRBJ2-1; D is perhaps TRBD1 (5 bases). The V gene's germline CDR1 is SGHDT and CDR2 YYEEEE. V was pared by 3 bases and J by 10 bases, with 11 bases between. This CDR3 is 12 amino acids long.

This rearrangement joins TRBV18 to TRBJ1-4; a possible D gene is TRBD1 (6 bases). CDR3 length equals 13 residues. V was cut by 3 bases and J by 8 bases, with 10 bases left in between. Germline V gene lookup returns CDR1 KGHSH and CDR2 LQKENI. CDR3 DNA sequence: TGTGCCAGCTCACCGAATACAGGGGAAAAACTGTTTTTT. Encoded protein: CASSPNTGEKLFF.

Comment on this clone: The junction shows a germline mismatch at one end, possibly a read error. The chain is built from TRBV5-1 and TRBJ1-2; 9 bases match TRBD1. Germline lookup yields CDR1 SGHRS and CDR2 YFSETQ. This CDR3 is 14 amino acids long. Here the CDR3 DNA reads TGCGCCAGCGTGCCCGGGACAGGGTCCTATGCCTACACCTTC. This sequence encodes CASVPGTGSYAYTF.

CDR3 DNA: TGTGCCAGCAGCTTTCAAGTGGGGACAGGGGCCGATACGCAGTATTTT. Its translation: CASSFQVGTGADTQYF. The rearrangement links TRBV11-2 to TRBJ2-3, with 10 bases that match TRBD1. After removal of 3 bases from V and 6 bases from J, the junction contained 9 bases not matched to a gene. This CDR3 contains 16 residues. The germline V gene has CDR1 SGHAT and CDR2 FQNNGV.

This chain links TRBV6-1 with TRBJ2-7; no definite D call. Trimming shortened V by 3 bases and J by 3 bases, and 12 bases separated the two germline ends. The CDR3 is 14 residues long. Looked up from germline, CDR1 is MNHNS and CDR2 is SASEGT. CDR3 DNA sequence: TGTGCCAGCAGTGAGGTGTGGGGTAACTACGAGCAGTACGTC. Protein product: CASSEVWGNYEQYV.

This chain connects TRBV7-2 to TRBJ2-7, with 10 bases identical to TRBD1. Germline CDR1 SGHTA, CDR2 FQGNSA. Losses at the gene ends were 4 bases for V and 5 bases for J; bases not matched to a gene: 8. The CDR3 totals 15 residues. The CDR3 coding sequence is TGTGCCAGCAGCTCCCAAGGGGACAGGGGCCACGAGCAGTACGTC. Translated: CASSSQGDRGHEQYV.

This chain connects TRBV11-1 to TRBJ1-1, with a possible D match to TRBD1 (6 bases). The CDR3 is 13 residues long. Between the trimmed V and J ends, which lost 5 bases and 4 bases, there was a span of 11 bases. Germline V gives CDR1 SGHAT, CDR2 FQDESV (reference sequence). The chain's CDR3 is CASSVGQSTEAFF. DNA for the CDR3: TGTGCCAGCAGCGTTGGACAGTCCACTGAAGCTTTCTTT.

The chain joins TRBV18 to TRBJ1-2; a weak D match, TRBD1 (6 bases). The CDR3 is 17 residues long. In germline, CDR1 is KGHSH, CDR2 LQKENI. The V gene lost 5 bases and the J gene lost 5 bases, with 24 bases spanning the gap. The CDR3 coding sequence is TGTGCCAGCTCAACACAGGGATCGCGGGCGGAGAGTTATGGCTACACCTTC. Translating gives CASSTQGSRAESYGYTF.

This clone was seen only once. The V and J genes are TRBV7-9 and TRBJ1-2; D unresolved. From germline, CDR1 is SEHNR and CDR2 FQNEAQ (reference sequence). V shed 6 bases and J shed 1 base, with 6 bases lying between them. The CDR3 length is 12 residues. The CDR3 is CASSPDNYGYTF. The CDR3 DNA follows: TGTGCCAGCAGTCCCGATAACTATGGCTACACCTTC.

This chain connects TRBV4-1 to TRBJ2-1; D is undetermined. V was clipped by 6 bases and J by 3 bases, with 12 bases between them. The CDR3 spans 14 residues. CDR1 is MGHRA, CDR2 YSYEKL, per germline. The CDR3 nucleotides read TGCGCCAGCAGTCACAGTTACCTCTACAATGAGCAGTTCTTC. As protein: CASSHSYLYNEQFF.

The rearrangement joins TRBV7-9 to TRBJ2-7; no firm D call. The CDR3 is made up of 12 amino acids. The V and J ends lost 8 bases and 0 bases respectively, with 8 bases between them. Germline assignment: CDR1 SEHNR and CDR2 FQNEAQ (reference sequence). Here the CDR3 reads CASVSSSYEQYF. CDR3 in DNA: TGTGCCAGCGTCAGTAGCTCCTACGAGCAGTACTTC.

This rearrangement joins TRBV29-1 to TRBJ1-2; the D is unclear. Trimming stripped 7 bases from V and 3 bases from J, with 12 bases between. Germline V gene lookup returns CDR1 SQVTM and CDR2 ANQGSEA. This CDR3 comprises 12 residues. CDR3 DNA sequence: TGCAGCGCGTCCACGGTCTACTATGGCTACACCTTC. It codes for CSASTVYYGYTF.

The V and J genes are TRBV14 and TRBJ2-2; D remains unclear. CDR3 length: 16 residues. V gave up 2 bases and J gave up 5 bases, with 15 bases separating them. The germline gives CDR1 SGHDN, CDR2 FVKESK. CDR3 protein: CASSQTYPTGTGELFF. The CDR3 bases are TGTGCCAGCAGCCAAACGTATCCCACGGGTACCGGGGAGCTGTTTTTT.

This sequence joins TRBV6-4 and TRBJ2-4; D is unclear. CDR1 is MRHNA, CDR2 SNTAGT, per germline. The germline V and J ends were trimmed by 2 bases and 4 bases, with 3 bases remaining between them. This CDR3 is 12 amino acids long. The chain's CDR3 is CASSDRKNIQYF. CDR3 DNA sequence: TGTGCCAGCAGTGACAGGAAAAACATTCAGTACTTC.

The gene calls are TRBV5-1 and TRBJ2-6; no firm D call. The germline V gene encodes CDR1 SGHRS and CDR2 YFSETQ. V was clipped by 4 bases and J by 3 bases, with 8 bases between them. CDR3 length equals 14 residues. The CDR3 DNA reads TGCGCCAGCAGCCTCGGGTATGGGGCCAACGTCCTGACTTTC. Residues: CASSLGYGANVLTF.

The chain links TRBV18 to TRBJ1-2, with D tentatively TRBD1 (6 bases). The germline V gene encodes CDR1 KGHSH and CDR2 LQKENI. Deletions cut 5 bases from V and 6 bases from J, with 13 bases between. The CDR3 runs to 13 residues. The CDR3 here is CASSETGYDGYTF. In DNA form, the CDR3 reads TGTGCCAGCTCAGAAACAGGGTACGATGGCTACACCTTC.

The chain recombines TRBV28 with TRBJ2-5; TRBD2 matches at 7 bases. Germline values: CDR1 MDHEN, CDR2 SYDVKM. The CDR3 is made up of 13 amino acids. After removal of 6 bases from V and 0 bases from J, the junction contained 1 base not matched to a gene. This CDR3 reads CASSAGDQETQYF. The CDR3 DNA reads TGTGCCAGCAGCGCGGGGGACCAAGAGACCCAGTACTTC.

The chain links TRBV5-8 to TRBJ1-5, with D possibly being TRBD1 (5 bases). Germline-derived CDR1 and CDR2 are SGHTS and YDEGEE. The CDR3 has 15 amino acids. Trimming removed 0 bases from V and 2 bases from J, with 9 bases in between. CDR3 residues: CASSLGGLRNQPQHF. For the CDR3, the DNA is TGTGCCAGCAGCTTGGGGGGCCTTCGCAATCAGCCCCAGCATTTT.

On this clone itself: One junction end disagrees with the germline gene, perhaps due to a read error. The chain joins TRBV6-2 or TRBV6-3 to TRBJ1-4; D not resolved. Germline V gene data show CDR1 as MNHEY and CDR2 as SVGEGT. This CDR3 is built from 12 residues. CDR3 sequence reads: CAGSSVYEKLFF. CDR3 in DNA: TGTGCCGGCAGTTCGGTTTACGAAAAACTGTTTTTT.

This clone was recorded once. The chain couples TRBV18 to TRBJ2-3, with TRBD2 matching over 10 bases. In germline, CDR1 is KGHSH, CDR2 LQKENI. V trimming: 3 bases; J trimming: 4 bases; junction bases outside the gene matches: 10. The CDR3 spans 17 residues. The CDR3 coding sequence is TGTGCCAGCTCACCGAGCGGGGGGGCCGATTCTGCAGATACGCAGTATTTT. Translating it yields CASSPSGGADSADTQYF.

The CDR3 spells CASSPVFQGIADTEAFF. The CDR3 nucleotides read TGTGCCAGCTCACCAGTATTCCAGGGTATCGCAGACACTGAAGCTTTCTTT. The chain carries TRBV18 and TRBJ1-1; D may be TRBD1 (5 bases). This CDR3 comprises 17 residues. The germline CDR1 and CDR2 sequences are KGHSH and LQKENI. V lost 2 bases and J lost 3, with 19 bases in between.

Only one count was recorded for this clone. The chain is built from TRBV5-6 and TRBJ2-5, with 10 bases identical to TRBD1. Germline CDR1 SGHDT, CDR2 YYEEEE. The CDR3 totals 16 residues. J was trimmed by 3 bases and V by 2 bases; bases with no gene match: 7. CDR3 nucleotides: TGTGCCAGCAGCTTCCTTTGGGACAGGGGTGAAGAGACCCAGTACTTC. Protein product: CASSFLWDRGEETQYF.

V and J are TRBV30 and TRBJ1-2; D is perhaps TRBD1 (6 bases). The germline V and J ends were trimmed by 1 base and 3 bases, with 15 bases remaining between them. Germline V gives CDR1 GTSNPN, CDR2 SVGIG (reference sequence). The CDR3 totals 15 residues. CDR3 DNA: TGTGCCTGGAGTGACCGCACAGGGATGGACTATGGCTACACCTTC. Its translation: CAWSDRTGMDYGYTF.

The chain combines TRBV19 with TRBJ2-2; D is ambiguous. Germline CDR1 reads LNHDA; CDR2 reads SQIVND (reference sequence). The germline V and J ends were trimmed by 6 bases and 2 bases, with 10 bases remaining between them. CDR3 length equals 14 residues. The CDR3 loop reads CASSRVGNTGELFF. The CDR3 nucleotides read TGTGCCAGTAGCCGGGTAGGCAACACCGGGGAGCTGTTTTTT.

In DNA, the CDR3 is TGTGCCAGCAGTGATGTTCCAGGGGGCAATGATGGCTACACCTTC. Translation gives CASSDVPGGNDGYTF. The chain links TRBV6-4 to TRBJ1-2; 8 bases line up with TRBD1. V lost 3 bases to trimming and J lost 6 bases; unmatched junction nucleotides: 9. Germline V gives CDR1 MRHNA, CDR2 SNTAGT. The CDR3 is 15 amino acids.

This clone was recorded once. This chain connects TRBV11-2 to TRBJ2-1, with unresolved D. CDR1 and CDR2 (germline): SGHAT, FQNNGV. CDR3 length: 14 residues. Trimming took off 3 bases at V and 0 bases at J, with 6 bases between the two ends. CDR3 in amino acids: CASSFGSSYNEQFF. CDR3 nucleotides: TGTGCCAGCAGCTTCGGCAGCTCCTACAATGAGCAGTTCTTC.

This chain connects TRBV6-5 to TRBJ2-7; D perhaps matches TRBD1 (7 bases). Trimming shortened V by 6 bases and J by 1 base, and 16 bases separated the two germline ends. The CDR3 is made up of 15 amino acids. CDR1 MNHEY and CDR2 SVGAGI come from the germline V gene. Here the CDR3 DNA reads TGTGCCAGCAGCCGGACAGGCCGGGGGTCCTACGAGCAGTACTTC. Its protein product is CASSRTGRGSYEQYF.

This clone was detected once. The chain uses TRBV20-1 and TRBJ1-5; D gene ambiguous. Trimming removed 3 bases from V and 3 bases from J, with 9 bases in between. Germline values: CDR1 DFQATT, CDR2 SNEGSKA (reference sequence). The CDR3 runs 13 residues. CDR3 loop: CSASGGFNQPQHF. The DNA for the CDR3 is TGCAGTGCTAGTGGAGGGTTCAATCAGCCCCAGCATTTT.